This T cell receptor beta chain appears in the sequencing data of a study of cytomegalovirus exposure and HLA in healthy donors. In regard to this clone: The antigen is not known.

Between the trimmed V and J ends, which lost 1 base and 6 bases, there was a span of 10 bases. CDR1 and CDR2 from the germline V gene are KGHSH and LQKENI. The CDR3 contains 13 residues. PCR used 60 Vbeta primers and 13 Jbeta primers. The protocol was immunoSEQ multiplex PCR, while the TCRdb copy is restricted to in-frame clones and leaves out a portion. The sample table sets out 40,000 to 55,000 clones. Overall study results and limits: Based on reports, TCR beta sequences accurately predicted HLA-A and HLA-B alleles for most subjects.

Material for sequencing was PBMCs. The TCR was taken from a male donor in good health and CMV-seropositive. The chain employs TRBV18 and TRBJ2-7; the D is unclear. The CDR3 nucleotides are TGTGCCAGCTCACCACGTACGACGGGCGAGCAGTACTTC. This codes for CASSPRTTGEQYF.